This T cell receptor beta chain originates from a study of Graves' ophthalmopathy and Graves' hyperthyroidism. From RNA, the CDR3 regions of TCR beta chains were amplified and sequenced. The first-round RT-PCR employed HTBI primers together with the Qiagen OneStep RT-PCR kit. A multiplex PCR was then performed as the second round. TCRdb redid the calling of the multiplex PCR reads with MiXCR, one entry per CDR3 protein. The table lists some 160,000 distinct CDR3 sequences, under 45% of them singletons. Trimming took 4 bases from V and 1 from J, leaving 16 bases between them. The CDR3 sequence is 16 residues long. Looked up from germline, CDR1 is MDHEN and CDR2 is SYDVKM. PBMCs stemmed from 7.5 to 10 ml of fresh peripheral blood.

Sequencing was performed on peripheral blood. The V gene is TRBV28, the J gene TRBJ1-1; D may be TRBD1 (6 bases). The clonotype comes from a man aged 25 to 40 with Graves' ophthalmopathy. In nucleotides, the CDR3 is TGTGCCAGCAGTTCCCCTATAGGGGGTAAGAACACTGAAGCTTTCTTT. Its translation: CASSSPIGGKNTEAFF.